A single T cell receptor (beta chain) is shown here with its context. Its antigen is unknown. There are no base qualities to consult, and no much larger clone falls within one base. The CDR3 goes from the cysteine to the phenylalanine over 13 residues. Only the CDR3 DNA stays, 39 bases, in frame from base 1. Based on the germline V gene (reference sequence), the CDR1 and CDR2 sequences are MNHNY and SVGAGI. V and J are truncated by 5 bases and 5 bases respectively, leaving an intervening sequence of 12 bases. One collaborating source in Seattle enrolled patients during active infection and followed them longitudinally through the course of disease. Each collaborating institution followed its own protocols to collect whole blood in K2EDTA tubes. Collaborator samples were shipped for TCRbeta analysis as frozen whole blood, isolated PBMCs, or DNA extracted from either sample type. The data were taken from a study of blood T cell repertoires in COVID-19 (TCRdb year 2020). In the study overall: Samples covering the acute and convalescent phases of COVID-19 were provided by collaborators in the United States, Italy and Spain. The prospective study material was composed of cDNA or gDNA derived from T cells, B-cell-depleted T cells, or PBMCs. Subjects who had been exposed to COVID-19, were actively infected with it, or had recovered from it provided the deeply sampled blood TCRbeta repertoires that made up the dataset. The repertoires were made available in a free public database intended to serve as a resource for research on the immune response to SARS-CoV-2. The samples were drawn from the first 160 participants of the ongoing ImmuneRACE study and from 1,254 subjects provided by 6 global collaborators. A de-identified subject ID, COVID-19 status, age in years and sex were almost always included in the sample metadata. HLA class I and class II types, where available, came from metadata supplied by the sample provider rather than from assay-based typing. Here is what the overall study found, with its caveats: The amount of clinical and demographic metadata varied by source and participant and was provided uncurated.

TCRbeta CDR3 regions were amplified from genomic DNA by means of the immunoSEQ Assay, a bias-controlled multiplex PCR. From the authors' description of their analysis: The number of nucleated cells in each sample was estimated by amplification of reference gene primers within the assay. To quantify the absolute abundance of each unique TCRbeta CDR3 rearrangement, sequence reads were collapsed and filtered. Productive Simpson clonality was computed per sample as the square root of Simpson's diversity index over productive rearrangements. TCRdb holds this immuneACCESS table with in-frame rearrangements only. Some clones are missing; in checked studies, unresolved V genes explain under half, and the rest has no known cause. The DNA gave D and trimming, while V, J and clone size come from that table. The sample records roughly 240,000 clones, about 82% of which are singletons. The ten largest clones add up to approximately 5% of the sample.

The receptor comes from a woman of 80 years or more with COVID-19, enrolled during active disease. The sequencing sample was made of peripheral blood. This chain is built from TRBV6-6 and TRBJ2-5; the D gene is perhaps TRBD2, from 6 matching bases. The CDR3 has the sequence CASSPPRGETQYF. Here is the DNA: TGTGCCAGCAGTCCCCCCCGGGGGGAGACCCAGTACTTC.